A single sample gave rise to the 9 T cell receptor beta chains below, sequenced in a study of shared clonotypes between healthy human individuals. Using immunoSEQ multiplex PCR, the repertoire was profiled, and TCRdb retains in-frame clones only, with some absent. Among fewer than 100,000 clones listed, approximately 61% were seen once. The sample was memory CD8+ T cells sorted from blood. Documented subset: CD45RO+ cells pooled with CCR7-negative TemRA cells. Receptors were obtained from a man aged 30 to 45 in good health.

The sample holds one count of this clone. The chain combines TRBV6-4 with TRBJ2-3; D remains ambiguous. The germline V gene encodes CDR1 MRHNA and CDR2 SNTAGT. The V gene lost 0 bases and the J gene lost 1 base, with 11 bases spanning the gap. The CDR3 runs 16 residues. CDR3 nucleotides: TGTGCCAGCAGTGACTCGTTCGACCCTGGCACAGATACGCAGTATTTT. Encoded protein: CASSDSFDPGTDTQYF.

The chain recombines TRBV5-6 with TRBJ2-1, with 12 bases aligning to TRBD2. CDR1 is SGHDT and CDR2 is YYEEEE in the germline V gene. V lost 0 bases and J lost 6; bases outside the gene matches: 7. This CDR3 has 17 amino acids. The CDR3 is CASSLERLAGVSNEQFF. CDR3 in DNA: TGTGCCAGCAGCTTGGAACGACTAGCGGGAGTCTCCAATGAGCAGTTCTTC. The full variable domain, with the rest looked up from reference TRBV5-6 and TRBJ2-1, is DAGVTQSPTHLIKTRGQQVTLRCSPKSGHDTVSWYQQALGQGPQFIFQYYEEEERQRGNFPDRFSGHQFPNYSSELNVNALLLGDSALYLCASSLERLAGVSNEQFFGPGTRLTVL.

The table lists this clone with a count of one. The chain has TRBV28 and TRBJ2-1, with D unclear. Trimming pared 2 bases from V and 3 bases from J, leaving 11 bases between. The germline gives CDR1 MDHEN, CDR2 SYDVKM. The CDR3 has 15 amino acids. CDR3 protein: CASSLDGSFYNEQFF. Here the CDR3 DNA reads TGTGCCAGCAGTTTAGACGGCAGCTTCTACAATGAGCAGTTCTTC.

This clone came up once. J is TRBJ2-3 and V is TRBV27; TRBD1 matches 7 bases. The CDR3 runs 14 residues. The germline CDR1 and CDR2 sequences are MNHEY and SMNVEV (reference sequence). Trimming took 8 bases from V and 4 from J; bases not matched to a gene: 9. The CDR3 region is CASANRGWADTQYF. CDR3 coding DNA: TGTGCCAGCGCAAACAGGGGATGGGCAGATACGCAGTATTTT.

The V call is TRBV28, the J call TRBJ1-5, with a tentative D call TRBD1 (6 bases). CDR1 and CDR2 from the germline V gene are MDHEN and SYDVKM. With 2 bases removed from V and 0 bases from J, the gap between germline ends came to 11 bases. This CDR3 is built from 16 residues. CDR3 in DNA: TGTGCCAGCAGTTTACCGGGACAACTTAGCAATCAGCCCCAGCATTTT. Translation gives CASSLPGQLSNQPQHF.

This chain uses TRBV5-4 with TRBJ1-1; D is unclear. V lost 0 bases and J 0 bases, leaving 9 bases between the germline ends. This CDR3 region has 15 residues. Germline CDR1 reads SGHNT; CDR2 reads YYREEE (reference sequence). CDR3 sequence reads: CASSLAMAMNTEAFF. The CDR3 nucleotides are TGTGCCAGCAGCTTGGCGATGGCCATGAACACTGAAGCTTTCTTT.

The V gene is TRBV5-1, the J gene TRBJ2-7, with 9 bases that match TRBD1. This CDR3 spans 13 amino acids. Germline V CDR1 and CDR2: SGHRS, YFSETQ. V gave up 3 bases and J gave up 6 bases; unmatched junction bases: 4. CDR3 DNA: TGCGCCAGCAGCTCCGGACAGGGGCCCGAGCAGTACTTC. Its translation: CASSSGQGPEQYF.

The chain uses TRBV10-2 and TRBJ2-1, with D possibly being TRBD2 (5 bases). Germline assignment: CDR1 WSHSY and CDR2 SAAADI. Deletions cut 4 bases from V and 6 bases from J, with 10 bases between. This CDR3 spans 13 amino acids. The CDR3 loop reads CASSGNSVNEQFF. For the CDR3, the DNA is TGCGCCAGCAGTGGCAATAGCGTCAATGAGCAGTTCTTC.

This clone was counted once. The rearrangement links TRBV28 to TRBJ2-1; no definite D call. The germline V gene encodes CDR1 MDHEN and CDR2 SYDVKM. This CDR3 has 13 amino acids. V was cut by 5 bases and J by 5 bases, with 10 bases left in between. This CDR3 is CASSPTLNNEQFF. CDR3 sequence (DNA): TGTGCCAGCAGTCCCACCCTTAACAATGAGCAGTTCTTC.